Below are 31 T cell receptor beta chains sequenced from a single sample in a study of T cell responses to AZD1222 COVID-19 vaccine. Sequencing was performed with immunoSEQ multiplex PCR; in TCRdb, only in-frame clones are kept and a portion is missing. The sample has tens of thousands of clones, approximately 88% seen once. The sample was peripheral blood, taken on day 0 of AZD1222 vaccination. These receptors were taken from an adult in good health.

This clone appeared once. For the CDR3, the DNA is TGTGCCACCTCACCGGGGGGCGGGACTAGCGGGAGGAATGAGCAGTTCTTC. Translating it yields CATSPGGGTSGRNEQFF. The genes are TRBV19 and TRBJ2-1; TRBD2 aligns across 15 bases. Germline lookup yields CDR1 LNHDA and CDR2 SQIVND (reference sequence). This CDR3 is 17 amino acids long. With 10 bases clipped from V and 7 bases from J, the junction kept 14 bases outside the gene matches.

This chain uses TRBV11-1 with TRBJ2-5; no clear D gene. The V gene's germline CDR1 is SGHAT and CDR2 FQDESV (reference sequence). This CDR3 has 14 amino acids. V lost 5 bases to trimming and J lost 2 bases, with 12 bases between them. CDR3 region: CASSPEQPQETQYF. For the CDR3, the DNA is TGTGCCAGCAGCCCGGAGCAGCCACAAGAGACCCAGTACTTC.

This chain joins TRBV28 and TRBJ2-1; D ambiguous. The CDR3 runs to 11 residues. Between the trimmed V and J ends, which lost 8 bases and 7 bases, there was a span of 9 bases. Germline V gene data show CDR1 as MDHEN and CDR2 as SYDVKM. CDR3 coding DNA: TGTGCCAGCGGAGCCTTGAATGAGCAGTTCTTC. Translating gives CASGALNEQFF.

V gene TRBV6-2 or TRBV6-3 combines with J gene TRBJ2-5, with 14 nucleotides matching TRBD2. The CDR3 is made up of 15 amino acids. The germline V gene encodes CDR1 MNHEY and CDR2 SVGEGT. V trimming: 5 bases; J trimming: 2 bases; junction bases outside the gene matches: 1. CDR3 sequence: CASSGLAGGQETQYF. DNA for the CDR3: TGTGCCAGCAGTGGACTAGCGGGGGGACAAGAGACCCAGTACTTC.

This chain uses TRBV5-4 with TRBJ2-3, with D perhaps assigned TRBD1 or TRBD2 (5 bases each). The CDR3 has 15 residues. CDR1 SGHNT and CDR2 YYREEE come from the germline V gene (reference sequence). The V and J ends lost 3 bases and 2 bases respectively, with 13 bases between them. In nucleotides, the CDR3 is TGTGCCAGCAGCTCGGGACCTACTAACACAGATACGCAGTATTTT. It translates to CASSSGPTNTDTQYF.

The chain's CDR3 is CAWSVPGTIPYNEQFF. The CDR3 DNA reads TGTGCCTGGAGTGTACCGGGGACCATACCCTACAATGAGCAGTTCTTC. The J gene is TRBJ2-1, the V gene TRBV30, with D perhaps TRBD1 or TRBD2 (5 bases each). The CDR3 runs 16 residues. Germline V gene data show CDR1 as GTSNPN and CDR2 as SVGIG (reference sequence). Trimming cost V 0 bases and J 2 bases, with 14 bases left between them.

This chain links TRBV5-6 with TRBJ1-2, with 7 bases matching TRBD1. The J segment lost 7 bases and the V segment lost 0 bases, leaving 6 bases of the junction unmatched. The CDR3 sequence is 14 residues long. Germline V CDR1 and CDR2: SGHDT, YYEEEE. CDR3 sequence: CASSLGGTDFGYTF. The CDR3 bases are TGTGCCAGCAGCTTGGGGGGGACAGATTTTGGCTACACCTTC.

The chain combines TRBV7-9 with TRBJ2-7, with D possibly being TRBD1 or TRBD2 (5 bases each). The CDR3 is made up of 14 amino acids. V lost 3 bases and J 7 bases, leaving 16 bases between the germline ends. The germline V gene encodes CDR1 SEHNR and CDR2 FQNEAQ (reference sequence). CDR3 nucleotide sequence: TGTGCCAGCAGCTTTTTGGGGGTTGGGGATGAGCAGTACTTC. This translates into CASSFLGVGDEQYF.

The chain recombines TRBV10-3 with TRBJ2-3; 11 positions match TRBD1. The CDR3 contains 13 residues. CDR1 ENHRY and CDR2 SYGVKD come from the germline V gene. V was pared by 11 bases and J by 3 bases, with 4 bases of the junction left unmatched. The CDR3 DNA follows: TGTGCCGTCGGACAGGGGGCGACAGATACGCAGTATTTT. It translates to CAVGQGATDTQYF.

The rearrangement uses TRBV2 and TRBJ1-2; D unresolved. The length of the CDR3 is 11 residues. The ends were cut back, 4 bases at V and 5 bases at J, with 5 bases in the middle. Looked up from germline, CDR1 is SNHLY and CDR2 is FYNNEI. Here the CDR3 reads CASSARYGYTF. CDR3 nucleotides: TGTGCCAGCAGTGCTCGGTATGGCTACACCTTC.

The rearrangement links TRBV30 to TRBJ1-2; D is undetermined. The CDR3 covers 13 residues. Germline values: CDR1 GTSNPN, CDR2 SVGIG (reference sequence). The V gene lost 5 bases and the J gene lost 6 bases, with 16 bases spanning the gap. The CDR3 loop is CAWLGGLVNGYTF. The CDR3 DNA follows: TGTGCCTGGTTAGGTGGGTTAGTGAATGGCTACACCTTC. The full variable domain, with the rest looked up from reference TRBV30 and TRBJ1-2, is SQTIHQWPATLVQPVGSPLSLECTVEGTSNPNLYWYRQAAGRGLQLLFYSVGIGQISSEVPQNLSASRPQDRQFILSSKKLLLSDSGFYLCAWLGGLVNGYTFGSGTRLTVV.

V and J are TRBV30 and TRBJ2-3; TRBD2 agrees at 10 bases. Germline V gene lookup returns CDR1 GTSNPN and CDR2 SVGIG (reference sequence). The CDR3 is 16 residues long. V shed 2 bases and J 5 bases; nucleotides not matched to a gene: 10. The CDR3 region has the DNA TGTGCCTGGAGTCTCTTTCCAGCGGGGGGGCGAGATACGCAGTATTTT. Amino acid sequence: CAWSLFPAGGRDTQYF.

This clone showed up just a few times. The chain links TRBV19 to TRBJ2-7; 10 bases are shared with TRBD1. The CDR3 is 15 residues long. V dropped 5 bases and J dropped 6; count of bases not matched to a gene: 10. The germline V gene has CDR1 LNHDA and CDR2 SQIVND (reference sequence). The CDR3 nucleotides read TGTGCCAGTAGTCCCCGGGACAGGGGAGCTCTCGAGCAGTACTTC. This encodes CASSPRDRGALEQYF.

This sequence joins TRBV2 and TRBJ1-5; D not certain. V gave up 2 bases and J gave up 4 bases, with 21 bases separating them. CDR1 is SNHLY and CDR2 is FYNNEI in the germline V gene. This CDR3 region has 18 residues. CDR3 sequence (DNA): TGTGCCAGCAGTGAACTGGGCAGAAACTCGTGGGTTAATCAGCCCCAGCATTTT. It yields the protein CASSELGRNSWVNQPQHF.

This chain links TRBV10-3 with TRBJ1-1; no firm D call. CDR3 length: 13 amino acids. V was trimmed by 6 bases and J by 8 bases, leaving 16 bases between them. Germline CDR1 and CDR2: ENHRY and SYGVKD. Here the CDR3 DNA reads TGTGCCATCAGCGACTCCGCTCCATGGGAAGCTTTCTTT. Protein sequence: CAISDSAPWEAFF.

The CDR3 region is CASSTRRGEQYF. The CDR3 DNA sequence: TGTGCCAGTAGTACAAGACGCGGCGAGCAGTACTTC. The chain is built from TRBV19 and TRBJ2-7; D is undetermined. Germline lookup yields CDR1 LNHDA and CDR2 SQIVND (reference sequence). V was clipped by 4 bases and J by 6 bases, with 10 bases between them. The CDR3 is made up of 12 amino acids.

The V and J genes are TRBV6-1 and TRBJ2-7; 9 bases agree with TRBD2. V was pared by 2 bases and J by 4 bases, with 9 bases of the junction left unmatched. The CDR3 has 16 residues. CDR1 is MNHNS and CDR2 is SASEGT in the germline V gene. DNA of the CDR3: TGTGCCAGCAGTGAACTAGGCGGGAGGGCTGTATACGAGCAGTACTTC. Encoded protein: CASSELGGRAVYEQYF.

The chain joins TRBV7-9 to TRBJ1-1; weak D call: TRBD1 (5 bases). The CDR3 covers 14 residues. The germline V gene has CDR1 SEHNR and CDR2 FQNEAQ (reference sequence). The V end was cut by 2 bases, the J end by 11 bases, with 18 bases between. The CDR3 DNA sequence: TGTGCCAGCAGCTTAACGTGGACCGCAGGGAGCGCTTTCTTT. Amino acid sequence: CASSLTWTAGSAFF.

This clone was seen a handful of times. Written as DNA, the CDR3 is TGTGCCAGCAGCGTAGGGGGAGGACATTCACCCCTCCACTTT. This sequence encodes CASSVGGGHSPLHF. The chain couples TRBV9 to TRBJ1-6; no firm D call. Per germline, CDR1 SGDLS and CDR2 YYNGEE. The CDR3 runs to 14 residues. With 0 bases removed from V and 8 bases from J, the gap between germline ends came to 9 bases.

This clone was detected a few times. This chain connects TRBV6-4 to TRBJ1-6; D gene unclear. The V end was cut by 0 bases, the J end by 7 bases, with 7 bases between. This CDR3 contains 14 residues. Germline-derived CDR1 and CDR2 are MRHNA and SNTAGT. This chain's CDR3 is CASSDSNRNSPLHF. The CDR3 DNA follows: TGTGCCAGCAGTGACTCGAATCGGAATTCACCCCTCCACTTT.

This clone was picked up a small number of times. The chain couples TRBV6-5 to TRBJ1-2; no reliable D call. This CDR3 contains 14 residues. Trimming pared 4 bases from V and 4 bases from J, leaving 13 bases between. Germline CDR1 MNHEY, CDR2 SVGAGI. The DNA for the CDR3 is TGTGCCAGCAGTTTTGGAATCTCGAGCTATGGCTACACCTTC. It specifies CASSFGISSYGYTF.

This chain links TRBV3-1 (or the pseudogene TRBV3-2) with TRBJ2-3, with TRBD1 as a possible D gene (6 bases). Germline V lookup: CDR1 LGHDT, CDR2 YNNKEL (reference sequence). The V and J ends lost 4 bases and 3 bases respectively, with 8 bases between them. The CDR3 is 13 amino acids. The DNA for the CDR3 is TGTGCCAGCAGCCTAGGGACAACAGATACGCAGTATTTT. The encoded protein is CASSLGTTDTQYF.

The chain links TRBV5-4 to TRBJ2-1, with 7 bases matching TRBD2. There are 17 residues in the CDR3. The trim removed 4 bases at V and 7 bases at J, leaving 17 bases unmatched. Germline values: CDR1 SGHNT, CDR2 YYREEE (reference sequence). CDR3 in DNA: TGTGCCAGCAGCAAAGGAGGGTTGGCTAGCGGAAATAATGAGCAGTTCTTC. Translation: CASSKGGLASGNNEQFF.

V is TRBV28 and J is TRBJ2-7, with 9 bases fitting TRBD1. V shed 3 bases and J 12 bases; nucleotides not matched to a gene: 3. The CDR3 has 11 amino acids. From germline, CDR1 is MDHEN and CDR2 SYDVKM. As DNA, the CDR3 is TGTGCCAGCAGTTTTGGACAGGGGCTGTACTTC. Amino acids: CASSFGQGLYF.

The rearrangement links TRBV18 to TRBJ2-7, with D perhaps TRBD1 (5 bases). Trimming removed 2 bases at V and 3 bases at J, with 14 bases between. The CDR3 spans 15 residues. Germline V gene data show CDR1 as KGHSH and CDR2 as LQKENI. The CDR3 sequence is CASSPGQDKIYEQYF. The CDR3 bases are TGTGCCAGCTCACCAGGGCAGGACAAGATCTACGAGCAGTACTTC.

This rearrangement joins TRBV27 to TRBJ2-7; 11 bases line up with TRBD2. Looked up from germline, CDR1 is MNHEY and CDR2 is SMNVEV (reference sequence). V gave up 5 bases and J gave up 7 bases; unmatched junction bases: 7. The length of the CDR3 is 14 residues. The CDR3 nucleotides read TGTGCCAGCAGTGTAGCGGGAGGGCCGGGGGAGCAGTACTTC. Protein product: CASSVAGGPGEQYF.

The chain links TRBV14 to TRBJ2-2; D may match TRBD1 or TRBD2 (5 bases each). Germline V gene lookup returns CDR1 SGHDN and CDR2 FVKESK. The CDR3 contains 16 residues. The germline V and J ends were trimmed by 2 bases and 3 bases, with 13 bases remaining between them. DNA of the CDR3: TGTGCCAGCAGCCAACACCGGGACGGAGACACCGGGGAGCTGTTTTTT. Translated: CASSQHRDGDTGELFF.

The chain uses TRBV7-9 and TRBJ1-6; no clear D gene. CDR3 length: 13 residues. Germline CDR1 and CDR2: SEHNR and FQNEAQ (reference sequence). The V end was cut by 3 bases, the J end by 7 bases, with 7 bases between. The CDR3 nucleotides read TGTGCCAGCAGCTTGCTAGGGAATTCACCCCTCCACTTT. Protein product: CASSLLGNSPLHF. Full variable domain (missing parts from reference TRBV7-9 and TRBJ1-6): DTGVSQNPRHKITKRGQNVTFRCDPISEHNRLYWYRQTLGQGPEFLTYFQNEAQLEKSRLLSDRFSAERPKGSFSTLEIQRTEQGDSAMYLCASSLLGNSPLHFGNGTRLTVT.

V gene TRBV18 combines with J gene TRBJ1-2; 7 bases agree with TRBD1. The junction had 5 bases not matched to a gene; V was cut back by 3 bases and J by 4 bases. The CDR3 has 14 amino acids. CDR1 and CDR2 (germline): KGHSH, LQKENI. This CDR3 is CASSPRGESYGYTF. In DNA, the CDR3 is TGTGCCAGCTCACCCAGGGGGGAGAGCTATGGCTACACCTTC.

This chain uses TRBV28 with TRBJ2-1; D is ambiguous. The CDR3 runs to 10 residues. The germline gives CDR1 MDHEN, CDR2 SYDVKM. V dropped 8 bases and J dropped 8 bases, with 7 bases sitting between them. The CDR3 spells CASLGDEQFF. The CDR3 nucleotides read TGTGCCAGCCTAGGCGATGAGCAGTTCTTC.

In this sample, this clone turned up once. The rearrangement uses TRBV27 and TRBJ2-7, with D possibly being TRBD1 (5 bases). Germline V gene data show CDR1 as MNHEY and CDR2 as SMNVEV (reference sequence). This CDR3 has 17 amino acids. Trimming took off 0 bases at V and 4 bases at J, with 19 bases between the two ends. The CDR3 sequence: CASSLSFQGSFRYEQYF. DNA for the CDR3: TGTGCCAGCAGTTTATCATTTCAGGGCAGTTTTAGGTACGAGCAGTACTTC.